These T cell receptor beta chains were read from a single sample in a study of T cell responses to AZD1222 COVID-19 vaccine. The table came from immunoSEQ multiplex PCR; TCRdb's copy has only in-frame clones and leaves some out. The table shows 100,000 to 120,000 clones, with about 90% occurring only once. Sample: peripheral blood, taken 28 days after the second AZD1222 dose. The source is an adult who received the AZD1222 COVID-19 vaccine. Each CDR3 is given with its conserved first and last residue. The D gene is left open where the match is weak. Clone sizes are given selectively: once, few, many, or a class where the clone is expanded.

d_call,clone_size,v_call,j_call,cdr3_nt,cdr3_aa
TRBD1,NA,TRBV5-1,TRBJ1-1,TGCGCCAGCAGCTTGGTAACCCCGACAGGGGGTCTGGTTGAAGCTTTCTTT,CASSLVTPTGGLVEAFF
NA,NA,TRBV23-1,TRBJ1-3,TGCGCCAGCAGTCAGGGGCCCTACTCTGGAAACACCATATATTTT,CASSQGPYSGNTIYF
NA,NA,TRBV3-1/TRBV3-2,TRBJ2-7,TGTGCCAGCAGCCAAGAGGTCGCGACTAGCTACGAGCAGTACTTC,CASSQEVATSYEQYF
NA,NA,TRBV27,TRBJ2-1,TGTGCCAGCAGTTACATTAACAATGAGCAGTTCTTC,CASSYINNEQFF
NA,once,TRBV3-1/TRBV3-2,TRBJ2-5,TGTGCCAGCAGCCAAGCCGTACAGACCCAGTACTTC,CASSQAVQTQYF
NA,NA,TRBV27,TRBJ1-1,TGTGCCAGCAGTTCCTACAGGGCCACTGAAGCTTTCTTT,CASSSYRATEAFF
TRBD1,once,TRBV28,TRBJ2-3,TGTGCCAGCGAAAAACCACGGACAGGGATGTCAGATACGCAGTATTTT,CASEKPRTGMSDTQYF
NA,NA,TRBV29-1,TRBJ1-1,TGCAGCGTTGGGGCGAGGAACACTGAAGCTTTCTTT,CSVGARNTEAFF
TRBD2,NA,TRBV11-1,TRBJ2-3,TGTGCCAGCAGCTTTTGGACTAGCGGGAGATCAGATACGCAGTATTTT,CASSFWTSGRSDTQYF
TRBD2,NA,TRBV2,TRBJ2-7,TGTGCCAGCAGTGAGGGAGGACTAGGTGTTTACGAGCAGTACTTC,CASSEGGLGVYEQYF
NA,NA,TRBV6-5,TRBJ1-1,TGTGCCAGCAGGAGTGGCGGGGGGAACACTGAAGCTTTCTTT,CASRSGGGNTEAFF
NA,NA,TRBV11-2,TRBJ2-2,TGTGCCAGCAGCTTAGAACCCGGAGTCGAGGACGGGGAGCTGTTTTTT,CASSLEPGVEDGELFF
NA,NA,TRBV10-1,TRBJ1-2,TGCGCCAGCAGAGTAAGTCGACAGCTGATCTATGGCTACACCTTC,CASRVSRQLIYGYTF
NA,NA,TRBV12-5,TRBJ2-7,TGTGCTAGTGGTTTGGTACGTTGGGAGCAGTACTTC,CASGLVRWEQYF
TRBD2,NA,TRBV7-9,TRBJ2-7,TGTGCCAGCAGTTGGGAGGGTGGAAATTGGGACTCCGTTAGGCAGTACTTC,CASSWEGGNWDSVRQYF
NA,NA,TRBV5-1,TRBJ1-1,TGCGCCAGCAGCTTGACAGGGCCTATGAACACTGAAGCTTTCTTT,CASSLTGPMNTEAFF
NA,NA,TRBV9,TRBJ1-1,TGTGCCAGCAGCGTACGAGTGAACACTGAAGCTTTCTTT,CASSVRVNTEAFF
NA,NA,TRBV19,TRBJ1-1,TGTGCCAGTGGCCCCGGGGTTGGGGACACTGAAGCTTTCTTT,CASGPGVGDTEAFF
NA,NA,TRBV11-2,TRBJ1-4,TGTGCCAGCAGCTTCCGGTCGCTGGGCCGCGAAAAACTGTTTTTT,CASSFRSLGREKLFF
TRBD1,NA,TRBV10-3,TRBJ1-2,TGTGCCATCAGTGAGCACCTGGACAGGGGCTATGGCTACACCTTC,CAISEHLDRGYGYTF
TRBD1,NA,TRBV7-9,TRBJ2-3,TGTGCCAGCAGTGAGGGGACAGGGGAAGCGGATACGCAGTATTTT,CASSEGTGEADTQYF
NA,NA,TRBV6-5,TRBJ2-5,TGTGCCAGCCGTACGCCCGGCAGCGGAGAGACCCAGTACTTC,CASRTPGSGETQYF
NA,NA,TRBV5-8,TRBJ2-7,TGTGCCAGCAGGCGGTCAGGGGCGGCCTACGAGCAGTACTTC,CASRRSGAAYEQYF
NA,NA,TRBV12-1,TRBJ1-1,TGTGCCAGCAGCTCCCCAGCCCTCGCTTTCTTT,CASSSPALAFF
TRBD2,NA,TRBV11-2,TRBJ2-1,TGTGCCAGCAGCCGGGGACTAGCGGGAGACAATGAGCAGTTCTTC,CASSRGLAGDNEQFF
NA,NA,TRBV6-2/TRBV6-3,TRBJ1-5,TGTGCCAGCAGTAAACAACCAAGTGTGCCGGGAAGCAATCAGCCCCAGCATTTT,CASSKQPSVPGSNQPQHF
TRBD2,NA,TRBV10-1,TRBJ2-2,TGCGCCAGCAGTCGACTAGCGGGAGTCGGGGAGCTGTTTTTT,CASSRLAGVGELFF
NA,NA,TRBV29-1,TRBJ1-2,TGCAGCGTTGAAGGCAGGGATGGCTACACCTTC,CSVEGRDGYTF
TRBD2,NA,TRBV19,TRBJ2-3,TGTGCCAGTAAGACAGCGGGAGATCCAGATACGCAGTATTTT,CASKTAGDPDTQYF
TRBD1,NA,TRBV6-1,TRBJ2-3,TGTGCCAGCACCCTAGGGACAGGGAGCACAGATACGCAGTATTTT,CASTLGTGSTDTQYF
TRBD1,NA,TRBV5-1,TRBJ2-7,TGCGCCAGCAGCCCGTCAGGGGGCGCGGCGAAGCAGTACTTC,CASSPSGGAAKQYF
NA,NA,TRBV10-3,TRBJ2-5,TGTGCCATCAGAAACAGGGAATGGACCCAGTACTTC,CAIRNREWTQYF
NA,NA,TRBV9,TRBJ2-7,TGTGCCAGCAGCGTAGTCGGTGGGTCCTACGAGCAGTACTTC,CASSVVGGSYEQYF
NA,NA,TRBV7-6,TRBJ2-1,TGTGCCAGCAGCTTATCTGGCGGACTCTCCTACAATGAGCAGTTCTTC,CASSLSGGLSYNEQFF
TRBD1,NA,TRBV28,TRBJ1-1,TGTGCCAGCAGAGCAGGGGGCAGAACTGAAGCTTTCTTT,CASRAGGRTEAFF
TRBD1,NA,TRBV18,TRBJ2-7,TGTGCCAGCTCACCGACAGGGGACGAGCAGTACTTC,CASSPTGDEQYF
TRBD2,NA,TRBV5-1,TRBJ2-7,TGCGCCAGCAGCTTACTAGCGGGATACTCCTACGAGCAGTACTTC,CASSLLAGYSYEQYF
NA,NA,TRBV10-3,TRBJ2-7,TGTGCCATCAGGGGGGGCGGGTCCTACGAGCAGTACTTC,CAIRGGGSYEQYF
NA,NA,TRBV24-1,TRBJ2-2,TGTGCCACCAGTAGATCTAACACCGGGGAGCTGTTTTTT,CATSRSNTGELFF
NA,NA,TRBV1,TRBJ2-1,TGCACCAGCAGAAACCCGGAACTACGGTACGACAATGAGCAGTTCTTC,CTSRNPELRYDNEQFF
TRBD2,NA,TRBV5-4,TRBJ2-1,TGTGCCAGCAGCCTAACTAGCGGGGGGTACAATGAGCAGTTCTTC,CASSLTSGGYNEQFF
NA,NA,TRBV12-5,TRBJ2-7,TGTGCTAGTGGTTCGGACATCTCGTCTGGCGAGCAGTACTTC,CASGSDISSGEQYF
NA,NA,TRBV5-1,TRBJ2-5,TGCGCCAGCAGCTTAACCGTCGCAGAGACCCAGTACTTC,CASSLTVAETQYF